Described below is a single T cell receptor (beta chain) sequence and its context. What it binds is not known. The PCR used 60 Vbeta and 13 Jbeta primers. The protocol was immunoSEQ multiplex PCR, while the TCRdb copy is restricted to in-frame clones and leaves out a portion. The sample consists of approximately 79,000 clones, around 79% of them appearing once. These data are taken from a study of cytomegalovirus exposure and HLA in healthy donors. General observations from the study: In presence/absence analyses, roughly uniform sequencing depth across donors was assumed. About 87% or about 30% of the time was how often most TCR beta V segments were productive, according to an earlier analysis. An analysis was carried out at a later point. It showed that HLA-associated TCR beta chains were more clonally expanded than equally common non-associated chains.

Trimming shortened V by 0 bases and J by 1 base, and 11 bases separated the two germline ends. This CDR3 is 15 amino acids long. Germline V gives CDR1 SGHNT, CDR2 YYREEE (reference sequence). Sequencing input: PBMCs. The rearrangement links TRBV5-4 to TRBJ2-7; tentatively, D is TRBD1 (6 bases). This receptor was obtained from a male donor in good health and CMV-seropositive. This CDR3 reads CASSLGTGISYEQYF. The CDR3 DNA sequence: TGTGCCAGCAGCTTGGGTACAGGGATATCCTACGAGCAGTACTTC.